Listed below are T cell receptor beta chains from one sample, sequenced in a study of T-cell reconstitution after alpha-beta-depleted transplantation in children. Via MiXCR, TCRdb re-called the PCR reads, giving one row per CDR3 protein. This table holds under 250,000 distinct CDR3 sequences, around 7% found once. This material consisted of PBMCs, taken before TCRalphabeta/CD19-depleted stem cell transplant. Source of these receptors: a boy between 2 and 10 years old with acute lymphoblastic leukemia, due to receive a stem cell transplant. The CDR3 runs from the conserved cysteine through the conserved F or W. A D gene is named only where the DNA matches it firmly. Size is omitted from some rows. Given values are once, few, many or a class for expanded clones.

j_call d_call clone_size v_call cdr3_length cdr3_nt cdr3_aa
TRBJ2-6 . many TRBV4-3 17 TGCGCCAGCAGCCAAGGTCCGGGAACTACTGGGGCCAACGTCCTGACTTTC CASSQGPGTTGANVLTF
TRBJ2-1 TRBD1 many TRBV4-3 15 TGCGCCAGCAGCCCAGACAGGGCTCCCTACAATGAGCAGTTCTTC CASSPDRAPYNEQFF
TRBJ2-2 . . TRBV5-5 14 TGTGCCAGCAGCTTGGAATGGGTCACCGGGGAGCTGTTTTTT CASSLEWVTGELFF
TRBJ2-7 . . TRBV7-9 16 TGTGCCAGCAGCTCCCCCCGGGGGGCTTCCACCTACGAGCAGTACTTC CASSSPRGASTYEQYF
TRBJ1-1 . few TRBV4-2 15 TGTGCCAGCAGCCAAGAATCGGGGACGAACACTGAAGCTTTCTTT CASSQESGTNTEAFF
TRBJ2-1 . many TRBV11-2 15 TGTGCCAGCAGCGTCCGGGGGAGCTCCTACAATGAGCAGTTCTTC CASSVRGSSYNEQFF
TRBJ2-5 . many TRBV11-2 14 TGTGCCAGCAGCTTACACCCAGGGGAAGAGACCCAGTACTTC CASSLHPGEETQYF
TRBJ2-5 . few TRBV6-2/TRBV6-3 12 TGTGCCAGCAGACACTACCAAGAGACCCAGTACTTC CASRHYQETQYF
TRBJ1-2 . many TRBV28 13 TGTGCCAGCAGTCAGGACTATATGTCTGGCTACACCTTC CASSQDYMSGYTF
TRBJ2-7 . many TRBV12-3/TRBV12-4 16 TGTGCCAGCAGTTTGGGAGGACAGCGCGGGAGATACGAGCAGTACTTC CASSLGGQRGRYEQYF
TRBJ2-1 . . TRBV2 10 TGTGCCAGCAGTGGGGGTGAGCAGTTCTTC CASSGGEQFF
TRBJ1-1 . many TRBV29-1 10 TGCAGCGTTGTTGGCACTGAAGCTTTCTTT CSVVGTEAFF